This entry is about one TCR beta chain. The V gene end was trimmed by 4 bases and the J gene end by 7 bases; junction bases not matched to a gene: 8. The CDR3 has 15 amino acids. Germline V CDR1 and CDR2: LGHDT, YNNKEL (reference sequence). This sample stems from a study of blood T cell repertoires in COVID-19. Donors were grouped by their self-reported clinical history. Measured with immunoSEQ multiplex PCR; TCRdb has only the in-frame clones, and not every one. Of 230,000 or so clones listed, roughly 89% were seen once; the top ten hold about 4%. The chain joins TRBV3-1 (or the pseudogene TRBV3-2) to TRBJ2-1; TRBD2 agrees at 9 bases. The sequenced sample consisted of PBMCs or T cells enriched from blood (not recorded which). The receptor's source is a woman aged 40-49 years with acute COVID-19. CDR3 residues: CASSPQAGGGNEQFF. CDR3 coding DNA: TGTGCCAGCAGCCCCCAAGCGGGGGGTGGGAATGAGCAGTTCTTC.